This TCR beta chain was sequenced during a study of blood T cell repertoires in COVID-19. Whole-study context: Samples of COVID-19 (acute and convalescent) were obtained from the United States, Italy and Spain. Sample material is recorded as cDNA or gDNA derived from T cells, B-cell-depleted T cells, or PBMCs.

Per the authors' pipeline: Counts of nucleated cells, estimated from reference gene primer amplification, were obtained. Method: immunoSEQ multiplex PCR; TCRdb's copy keeps in-frame clones and lacks some. The V and J calls and clone size are taken from that table; D and trimming were inferred from the DNA. The data contain 150,000 to 200,000 clones, about 81% of them singletons. The CDR3 sequence is 14 residues long. V was clipped by 4 bases and J by 1 base; unmatched bases: 3. Germline lookup yields CDR1 LGHNA and CDR2 YNFKEQ. V gene TRBV4-2 combines with J gene TRBJ1-1; 7 nucleotides align to TRBD1. Source material: peripheral blood. This receptor was identified in an elderly woman with acute or convalescent COVID-19. The CDR3 bases are TGTGCCAGCAGCCCCCGGGACAGGAACACTGAAGCTTTCTTT. Protein: CASSPRDRNTEAFF.